This paragraph covers one TCR beta chain sequence. Its cognate antigen is unknown. TCRdb reprocessed the PCR reads with MiXCR, giving one entry per CDR3 protein. The data show over 35,000 distinct CDR3 sequences, less than 20% seen once. Germline CDR1 and CDR2: LNHDA and SQIVND (reference sequence). The CDR3 is 13 amino acids. Trimming removed 4 bases at V and 1 base at J, with 8 bases between. These data belong to a study of molecular identifiers for immune sequencing clone quantification. Whole-study findings and limits: Under 1% of molecules in naive cells, but over 97% of effector molecules, belonged to clones above 20 RNA copies.

The chain is built from TRBV19 and TRBJ2-7; no firm D call. Sample: naive CD8+ T cells from blood, with Jurkat cell RNA spiked in. Specified subset: FACS-sorted CD8+CD4-CCR7+CD45RA+ naive T cells. The TCR originated in a human donor in good health. Some libraries in this study had Jurkat cell RNA spiked in. CDR3 nucleotides: TGTGCCAGTAGTACGTCACAATCCTACGAGCAGTACTTC. The encoded protein is CASSTSQSYEQYF.